These T cell receptor beta chains were read from a single sample in a study of T-cell memory formation after mild COVID-19. TCRdb ran MiXCR on the 5' RACE reads and lists one entry per CDR3 protein. This sample yields 190,000 or so distinct CDR3 sequences, of which about 22% are seen a single time; roughly 23% belongs to the top ten. What was sequenced was PBMCs or a T cell subset sorted from them (not recorded which). The receptor set was obtained from an adult woman who had mild COVID-19 (a few samples of this study predate the infection). Cell type and time point are not known. CDR3s include the opening cysteine and the closing phenylalanine or tryptophan. A D gene is named only where the DNA matches it firmly. Clone size is not always given. Where it is, it says once, few, many or a class for expanded clones.

V: TRBV20-1; D: TRBD1; size: few; J: TRBJ1-1; DNA: TGCAGTGCATGGACAGGAGACACTGAAGCTTTCTTT; CDR3: CSAWTGDTEAFF
V: TRBV7-2; D: -; size: many; J: TRBJ2-3; DNA: TGTGCCAGCTCCCAGTCCCCTAGCAACGCAGATACGCAGTATTTT; CDR3: CASSQSPSNADTQYF
V: TRBV19; D: -; size: -; J: TRBJ1-5; DNA: TGTGCCAGTAGCACAGGGTACGAGCAGCCCCAGCATTTT; CDR3: CASSTGYEQPQHF
V: TRBV2; D: -; size: -; J: TRBJ2-7; DNA: TGTGCCAGCAGTGAAGCGGGGTCATCGAGCGAGCAGTACTTC; CDR3: CASSEAGSSSEQYF
V: TRBV9; D: -; size: -; J: TRBJ2-3; DNA: TGTGCCAGCAGCGGGCTCGGCACAGATACGCAGTATTTT; CDR3: CASSGLGTDTQYF
V: TRBV6-5; D: TRBD2; size: -; J: TRBJ2-1; DNA: TGTGCCAGCAGTCATGGACTAGCGAGCCAATACAATGAGCAGTTCTTC; CDR3: CASSHGLASQYNEQFF
V: TRBV12-3/TRBV12-4; D: -; size: few; J: TRBJ2-7; DNA: TGTGCCAGCAGTATCGAACAGTCCCCCTACGAGCAGTACTTC; CDR3: CASSIEQSPYEQYF
V: TRBV6-6; D: -; size: -; J: TRBJ1-1; DNA: TGTGCCACTTCTGGGACTGTGAACACTGAAGCTTTCTTT; CDR3: CATSGTVNTEAFF
V: TRBV20-1; D: TRBD1; size: many; J: TRBJ1-5; DNA: TGCAGTGCTAGAGATCTAGGACAGGGGAGTCCTCTTATCCAGCCCCAGCATTTT; CDR3: CSARDLGQGSPLIQPQHF
V: TRBV6-1; D: TRBD1; size: few; J: TRBJ1-5; DNA: TGTGCCAGCAGTGAACCTAGGGGGACAGGGCTCAATCAGCCCCAGCATTTT; CDR3: CASSEPRGTGLNQPQHF
V: TRBV7-9; D: -; size: few; J: TRBJ2-3; DNA: TGTGCCAGCAGCTTAGCGATATCGGGACCTAACACAGATACGCAGTATTTT; CDR3: CASSLAISGPNTDTQYF
V: TRBV24-1; D: -; size: few; J: TRBJ1-1; DNA: TGTGCCACCAGTGGAGGGTCGAACACTGAAGCTTTCTTT; CDR3: CATSGGSNTEAFF
V: TRBV7-3; D: -; size: few; J: TRBJ2-3; DNA: TGTGCCAGCAGCTTAATAGGAAGGGGTTCTAGCACAGATACGCAGTATTTT; CDR3: CASSLIGRGSSTDTQYF
V: TRBV9; D: TRBD2; size: few; J: TRBJ2-7; DNA: TGTGCCAGCAGCGTAGAGGCGGGAGCGGTCAGCTCCTACGAGCAGTACTTC; CDR3: CASSVEAGAVSSYEQYF
V: TRBV7-9; D: -; size: -; J: TRBJ2-1; DNA: TGTGCCAGCAGCTTTACTAGGACTGGAAATGAGCAGTTCTTC; CDR3: CASSFTRTGNEQFF
V: TRBV4-3; D: TRBD2; size: -; J: TRBJ2-5; DNA: TGCGCCAGCAGGGTTAGCGGGAGGGCCGATGAGACCCAGTACTTC; CDR3: CASRVSGRADETQYF
V: TRBV7-6; D: -; size: many; J: TRBJ2-7; DNA: TGTGCCAGCAGCTTAGGGACACTCTACGAGCAGTACTTC; CDR3: CASSLGTLYEQYF
V: TRBV29-1; D: -; size: few; J: TRBJ2-7; DNA: TGCAGCGTTGAAGCCCCCGCGGGACTGATCTACGAGCAGTACTTC; CDR3: CSVEAPAGLIYEQYF
V: TRBV3-1; D: TRBD1; size: few; J: TRBJ1-1; DNA: TGTGCCAGCAGCCAAGATATCGTTCGCGGGACAGGGAATACTGAAGCTTTCTTT; CDR3: CASSQDIVRGTGNTEAFF
V: TRBV6-2/TRBV6-3; D: TRBD1; size: -; J: TRBJ2-1; DNA: TGTGCCAGCAGTTACTTGCCTCAGGGGGTGGATGAGCAGTTCTTC; CDR3: CASSYLPQGVDEQFF
V: TRBV7-9; D: TRBD1; size: many; J: TRBJ2-7; DNA: TGTGCCAGCAGCTTACACCGGGACAGCTCCTACGAGCAGTACTTC; CDR3: CASSLHRDSSYEQYF
V: TRBV11-2; D: TRBD1; size: once; J: TRBJ2-7; DNA: TGTGCCAGCAGCTTAGGCACAGGGGGCCTCGGCTCCTACGAGCAGTACTTC; CDR3: CASSLGTGGLGSYEQYF
V: TRBV2; D: TRBD2; size: few; J: TRBJ2-7; DNA: TGTGCCAGCAGTCCGGGGGAGGGGAGCGAGCAGTACTTC; CDR3: CASSPGEGSEQYF
V: TRBV9; D: -; size: -; J: TRBJ1-1; DNA: TGTGCCAGCAGCGGACACAGGGAGGGTAGCACTGAAGCTTTCTTT; CDR3: CASSGHREGSTEAFF
V: TRBV7-2; D: TRBD2; size: few; J: TRBJ2-1; DNA: TGTGCCAGCAGGCAGGGACTAGCGGGAACCCAGCAGTTCTTC; CDR3: CASRQGLAGTQQFF
V: TRBV6-6; D: -; size: -; J: TRBJ2-4; DNA: TGTGCCAGCCAACCGGGACGCTACGTAGCCAAAAACATTCAGTACTTC; CDR3: CASQPGRYVAKNIQYF
V: TRBV12-3/TRBV12-4; D: TRBD2; size: -; J: TRBJ2-3; DNA: TGTGCCAGCAGCGCTAGCGGGATCGGTACAGATACGCAGTATTTT; CDR3: CASSASGIGTDTQYF
V: TRBV6-5; D: TRBD2; size: few; J: TRBJ2-5; DNA: TGTGCCAGCAGCCCCGCAGTAGGGAGGGGAGAGACCCAGTACTTC; CDR3: CASSPAVGRGETQYF
V: TRBV7-9; D: -; size: few; J: TRBJ2-3; DNA: TGTGCCAGCAGCCCCCCTTTCGGGGACTCAACAGATACGCAGTATTTT; CDR3: CASSPPFGDSTDTQYF
V: TRBV12-3/TRBV12-4; D: -; size: many; J: TRBJ2-1; DNA: TGTGCCAGCAGTCTCAACGACTGGGACGGAGATGAGCAGTTCTTC; CDR3: CASSLNDWDGDEQFF
V: TRBV12-3/TRBV12-4; D: -; size: -; J: TRBJ2-2; DNA: TGTGCCAGCAGTTTCTATACCGGGGAGCTGTTTTTT; CDR3: CASSFYTGELFF
V: TRBV20-1; D: -; size: -; J: TRBJ2-7; DNA: TGCAGTGCTAGCGTAGACGGTTCCGTCTCCTACGAGCAGTACTTC; CDR3: CSASVDGSVSYEQYF
V: TRBV4-1; D: -; size: few; J: TRBJ1-3; DNA: TGCGCCAGCAGCCAAGTGGAGGGGATCGTTTCTGGAAACACCATATATTTT; CDR3: CASSQVEGIVSGNTIYF
V: TRBV7-9; D: TRBD1; size: few; J: TRBJ2-7; DNA: TGTGCCAGCAGCTTAGTTCGACAGGGGGATGGAACCTACGAGCAGTACTTC; CDR3: CASSLVRQGDGTYEQYF
V: TRBV21-1; D: -; size: -; J: TRBJ1-2; DNA: TGTGCCAGCAGCAAAAAAGACAACTACTATGGCTACACCTTC; CDR3: CASSKKDNYYGYTF
V: TRBV11-1; D: -; size: -; J: TRBJ1-2; DNA: TGTGCCAGCGGACGCGGTGGGTATGGCTACACCTTC; CDR3: CASGRGGYGYTF
V: TRBV7-9; D: TRBD1; size: -; J: TRBJ2-7; DNA: TGTGCCAGCAGCTTAGGGGACAGACCCTACGAGCAGTACTTC; CDR3: CASSLGDRPYEQYF
V: TRBV24-1; D: -; size: -; J: TRBJ2-3; DNA: TGTGCCACAAGTGTAGTGGACAGCACAGATACGCAGTATTTT; CDR3: CATSVVDSTDTQYF
V: TRBV29-1; D: -; size: few; J: TRBJ2-2; DNA: TGCAGCGTTGTCGGGCAGGGCCGAAACACCGGGGAGCTGTTTTTT; CDR3: CSVVGQGRNTGELFF
V: TRBV7-2; D: -; size: -; J: TRBJ1-2; DNA: TGTGCCAGCAGCTTATTGGGTTTGGGGGGATACGACTATGGCTACACCTTC; CDR3: CASSLLGLGGYDYGYTF